Listed below are T cell receptor beta chains from one sample, sequenced in a study of TIL therapy for anti-PD-1-resistant metastatic lung cancer. The assay was immunoSEQ multiplex PCR, and TCRdb's table has in-frame clones only and misses some. The table has 50,000 to 65,000 clones, more than 80% seen once. Specimen: blood, collected at baseline. Receptors originate from a person aged 25-85 years with non-small cell lung cancer. Both conserved end residues are trimmed from each CDR3. Fields, in order: CDR3 protein, J gene, D gene, V gene. The D gene is left open where the match is weak.

CDR3: ASSIRGSYNEQF; J: TRBJ2-1; D: -; V: TRBV19
CDR3: ASSPWTSNEQF; J: TRBJ2-1; D: -; V: TRBV7-2
CDR3: ASSYGTGTEAF; J: TRBJ1-1; D: TRBD1; V: TRBV6-2/TRBV6-3
CDR3: ASSYTGATSTDTQY; J: TRBJ2-3; D: -; V: TRBV6-5
CDR3: ASRGVTEAF; J: TRBJ1-1; D: -; V: TRBV6-5
CDR3: ASSLKGNTGELF; J: TRBJ2-2; D: -; V: TRBV11-2
CDR3: ASSAEQGRGEKLF; J: TRBJ1-4; D: -; V: TRBV9
CDR3: ASSMGFETQY; J: TRBJ2-5; D: -; V: TRBV19
CDR3: ASKGGTRSYEQY; J: TRBJ2-7; D: -; V: TRBV5-1
CDR3: ASSLTVTSPKETQY; J: TRBJ2-5; D: TRBD2; V: TRBV6-5
CDR3: ASSPTAPYGYT; J: TRBJ1-2; D: -; V: TRBV6-5
CDR3: ASSLEGDTQY; J: TRBJ2-3; D: -; V: TRBV28
CDR3: ASSPFEGTSGANVLT; J: TRBJ2-6; D: -; V: TRBV18
CDR3: SASPPGGLGNTIY; J: TRBJ1-3; D: -; V: TRBV20-1
CDR3: ASSVTQGRSTGELF; J: TRBJ2-2; D: -; V: TRBV9
CDR3: ASSLTSPETQY; J: TRBJ2-5; D: -; V: TRBV28
CDR3: ASSQLAPRGTEAF; J: TRBJ1-1; D: -; V: TRBV3-1/TRBV3-2
CDR3: ASSLGDRGREETQY; J: TRBJ2-5; D: TRBD1; V: TRBV7-9
CDR3: ASRPRTGGVEQY; J: TRBJ2-7; D: TRBD1; V: TRBV7-2
CDR3: ASSQDPSTDTQY; J: TRBJ2-3; D: -; V: TRBV3-1/TRBV3-2
CDR3: SARSYSREQY; J: TRBJ2-7; D: -; V: TRBV29-1
CDR3: ASSPKGDTEAF; J: TRBJ1-1; D: -; V: TRBV7-9
CDR3: ASSQDRSYNEQF; J: TRBJ2-1; D: -; V: TRBV4-2
CDR3: ASSPGQGGDNSPLH; J: TRBJ1-6; D: TRBD1; V: TRBV27
CDR3: ASSLLSSGLNEQF; J: TRBJ2-1; D: TRBD2; V: TRBV7-7
CDR3: ASSQAYGTAGGAAKTQY; J: TRBJ2-5; D: -; V: TRBV4-3
CDR3: ASGTSGTTGELF; J: TRBJ2-2; D: TRBD2; V: TRBV19
CDR3: ASSPRGGLGADTQY; J: TRBJ2-3; D: -; V: TRBV28
CDR3: AWSVRGGAREKLF; J: TRBJ1-4; D: TRBD1; V: TRBV30
CDR3: ASSLNGLAGNEQF; J: TRBJ2-1; D: TRBD2; V: TRBV7-3
CDR3: ASSARRATTDHGYT; J: TRBJ1-2; D: -; V: TRBV2
CDR3: ASSLLPGGPANIQY; J: TRBJ2-4; D: -; V: TRBV5-1
CDR3: ATSRDEFGQVYQPQH; J: TRBJ1-5; D: TRBD1; V: TRBV15
CDR3: ATRAPRGTGELF; J: TRBJ2-2; D: -; V: TRBV24-1
CDR3: ASSYGGDRYTGNTIY; J: TRBJ1-3; D: TRBD1; V: TRBV7-6
CDR3: ASSLRVRGEKLF; J: TRBJ1-4; D: -; V: TRBV3-1/TRBV3-2
CDR3: ASSQGRGIQPQH; J: TRBJ1-5; D: -; V: TRBV4-3
CDR3: ASRGTANQPQH; J: TRBJ1-5; D: -; V: TRBV6-5
CDR3: SASPQGNEQF; J: TRBJ2-1; D: -; V: TRBV20-1
CDR3: ASSLERASEQF; J: TRBJ2-1; D: -; V: TRBV7-9
CDR3: ASSYQEDLRRDTQY; J: TRBJ2-3; D: -; V: TRBV6-2/TRBV6-3
CDR3: ASSSLPLDEQY; J: TRBJ2-7; D: -; V: TRBV7-6
CDR3: ASSKTVDYGYT; J: TRBJ1-2; D: -; V: TRBV21-1
CDR3: ASSLIGSNTEAF; J: TRBJ1-1; D: -; V: TRBV13
CDR3: ASSPKLVNTEAF; J: TRBJ1-1; D: -; V: TRBV11-2
CDR3: ATSVTGYNQPQH; J: TRBJ1-5; D: -; V: TRBV24-1
CDR3: ASSLAGGLLIQQY; J: TRBJ2-7; D: TRBD2; V: TRBV3-1/TRBV3-2
CDR3: ASSPGILHQETQY; J: TRBJ2-5; D: -; V: TRBV14
CDR3: ASSLGRGGTSRRDTQY; J: TRBJ2-3; D: -; V: TRBV13
CDR3: ASSTPDRDNSPLH; J: TRBJ1-6; D: TRBD1; V: TRBV28
CDR3: ASSYSPGNYGYT; J: TRBJ1-2; D: -; V: TRBV6-5